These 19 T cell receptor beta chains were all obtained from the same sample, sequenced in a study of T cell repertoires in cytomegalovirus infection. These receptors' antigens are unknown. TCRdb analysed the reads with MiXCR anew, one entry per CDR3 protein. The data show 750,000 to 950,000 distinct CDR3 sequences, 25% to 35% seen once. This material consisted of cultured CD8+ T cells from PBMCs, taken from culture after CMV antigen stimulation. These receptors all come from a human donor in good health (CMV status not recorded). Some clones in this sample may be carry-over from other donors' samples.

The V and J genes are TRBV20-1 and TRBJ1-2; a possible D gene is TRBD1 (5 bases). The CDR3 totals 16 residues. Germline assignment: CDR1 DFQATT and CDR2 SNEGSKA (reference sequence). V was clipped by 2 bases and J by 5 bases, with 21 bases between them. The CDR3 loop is CSARPDPLDSIYGYTF. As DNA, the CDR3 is TGCAGTGCTAGACCCGATCCCCTTGACAGCATTTATGGCTACACCTTC.

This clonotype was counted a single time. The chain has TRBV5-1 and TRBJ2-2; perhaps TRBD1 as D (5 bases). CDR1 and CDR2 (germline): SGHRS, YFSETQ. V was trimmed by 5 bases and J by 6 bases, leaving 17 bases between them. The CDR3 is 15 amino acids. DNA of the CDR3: TGCGCCAGCAGGGTAAGGGGATCGGATTCCGGGGAGCTGTTTTTT. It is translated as CASRVRGSDSGELFF.

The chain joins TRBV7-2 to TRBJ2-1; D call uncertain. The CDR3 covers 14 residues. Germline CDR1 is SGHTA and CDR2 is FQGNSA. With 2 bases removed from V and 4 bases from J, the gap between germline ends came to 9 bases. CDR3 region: CASSLNSLYNEQFF. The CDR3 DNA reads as TGTGCCAGCAGCTTAAACTCACTATACAATGAGCAGTTCTTC.

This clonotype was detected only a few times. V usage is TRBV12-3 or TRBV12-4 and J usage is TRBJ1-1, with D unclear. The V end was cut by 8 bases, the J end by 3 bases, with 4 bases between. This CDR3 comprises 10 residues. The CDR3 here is CASLDTEAFF. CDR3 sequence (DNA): TGTGCCAGCTTGGACACTGAAGCTTTCTTT.

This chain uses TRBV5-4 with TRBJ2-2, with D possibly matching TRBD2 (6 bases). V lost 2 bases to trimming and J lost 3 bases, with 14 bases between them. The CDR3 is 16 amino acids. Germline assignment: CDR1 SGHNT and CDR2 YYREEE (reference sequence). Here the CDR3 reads CASSFGAGTYTGELFF. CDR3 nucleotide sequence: TGTGCCAGCAGCTTTGGGGCAGGGACTTACACCGGGGAGCTGTTTTTT.

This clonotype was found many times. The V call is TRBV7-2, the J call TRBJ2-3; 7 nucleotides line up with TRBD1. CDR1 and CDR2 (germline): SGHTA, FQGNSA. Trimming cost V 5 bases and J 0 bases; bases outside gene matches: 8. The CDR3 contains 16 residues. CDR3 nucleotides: TGTGCCAGCAGCCCCGGGACAGACCTTAGCACAGATACGCAGTATTTT. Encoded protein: CASSPGTDLSTDTQYF.

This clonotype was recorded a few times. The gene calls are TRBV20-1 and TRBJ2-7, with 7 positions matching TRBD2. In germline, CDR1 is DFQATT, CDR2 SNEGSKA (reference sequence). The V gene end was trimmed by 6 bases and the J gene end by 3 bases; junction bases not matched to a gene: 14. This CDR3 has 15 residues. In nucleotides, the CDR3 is TGCAGTGCCTGTCCGGTTGAGGGAGGGGACTACGAGCAGTACGTC. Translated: CSACPVEGGDYEQYV.

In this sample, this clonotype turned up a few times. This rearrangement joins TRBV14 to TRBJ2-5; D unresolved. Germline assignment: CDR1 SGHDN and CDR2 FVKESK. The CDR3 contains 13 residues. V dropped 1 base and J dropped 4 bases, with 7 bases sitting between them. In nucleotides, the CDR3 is TGTGCCAGCAGCCAAGTTCCCGGAGAGACCCAGTACTTC. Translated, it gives CASSQVPGETQYF.

The CDR3 reads CASSGSTSVGMRYF. The CDR3 DNA reads TGCGCCAGCAGCGGCAGTACCTCCGTGGGGATGCGGTACTTC. The V call is TRBV5-1, the J call TRBJ2-7; D not certain. Trimming stripped 4 bases from V and 12 bases from J, with 23 bases between. The CDR3 length is 14 residues. Looked up from germline, CDR1 is SGHRS and CDR2 is YFSETQ. The full variable domain, its missing parts supplied by reference TRBV5-1 and TRBJ2-7, is KAGVTQTPRYLIKTRGQQVTLSCSPISGHRSVSWYQQTPGQGLQFLFEYFSETQRNKGNFPGRFSGRQFSNSRSEMNVSTLELGDSALYLCASSGSTSVGMRYFGPGTRLTVT.

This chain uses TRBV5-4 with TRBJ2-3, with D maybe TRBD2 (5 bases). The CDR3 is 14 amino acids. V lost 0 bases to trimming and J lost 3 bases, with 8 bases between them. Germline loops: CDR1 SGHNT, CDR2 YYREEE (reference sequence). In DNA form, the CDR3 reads TGTGCCAGCAGCTTGGACGGGGTGACAGATACGCAGTATTTT. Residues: CASSLDGVTDTQYF.

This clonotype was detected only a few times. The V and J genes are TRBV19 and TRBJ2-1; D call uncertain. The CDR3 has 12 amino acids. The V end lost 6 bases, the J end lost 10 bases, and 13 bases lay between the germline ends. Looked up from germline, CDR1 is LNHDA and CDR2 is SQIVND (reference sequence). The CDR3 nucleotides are TGTGCCAGTAGGTTCCTTGGCAGCGAGCAGTTCTTC. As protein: CASRFLGSEQFF.

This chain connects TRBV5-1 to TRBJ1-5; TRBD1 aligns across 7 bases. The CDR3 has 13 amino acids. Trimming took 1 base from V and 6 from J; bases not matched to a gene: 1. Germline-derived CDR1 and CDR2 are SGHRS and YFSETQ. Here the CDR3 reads CASSLRGPQPQHF. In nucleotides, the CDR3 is TGCGCCAGCAGCTTGAGGGGGCCTCAGCCCCAGCATTTT.

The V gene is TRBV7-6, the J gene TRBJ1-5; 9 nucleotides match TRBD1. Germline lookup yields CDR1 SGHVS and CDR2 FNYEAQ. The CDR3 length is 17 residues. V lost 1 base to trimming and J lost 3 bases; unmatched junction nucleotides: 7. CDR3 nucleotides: TGTGCCAGCAGCTTAGATGCGTGGACAGGGGACAATCAGCCCCAGCATTTT. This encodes CASSLDAWTGDNQPQHF.

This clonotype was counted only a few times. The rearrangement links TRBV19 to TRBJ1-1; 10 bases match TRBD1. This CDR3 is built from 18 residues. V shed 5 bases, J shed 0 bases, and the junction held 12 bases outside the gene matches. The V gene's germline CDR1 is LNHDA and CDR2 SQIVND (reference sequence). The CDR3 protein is CASSARQGADWLNTEAFF. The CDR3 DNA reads TGTGCCAGTAGTGCTCGACAGGGGGCGGATTGGTTGAACACTGAAGCTTTCTTT.

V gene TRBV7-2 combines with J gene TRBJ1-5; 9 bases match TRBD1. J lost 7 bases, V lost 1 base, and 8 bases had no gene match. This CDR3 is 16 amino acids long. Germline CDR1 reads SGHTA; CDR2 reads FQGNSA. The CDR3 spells CASSLVMGQGEQPQHF. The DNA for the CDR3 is TGTGCCAGCAGCTTAGTCATGGGACAGGGTGAGCAGCCCCAGCATTTT.

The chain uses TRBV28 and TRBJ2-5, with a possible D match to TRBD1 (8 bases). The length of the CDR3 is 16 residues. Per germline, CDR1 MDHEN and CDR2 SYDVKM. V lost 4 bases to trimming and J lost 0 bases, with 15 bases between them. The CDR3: CASSSYRGGYQETQYF. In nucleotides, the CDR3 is TGTGCCAGCAGTTCCTACAGGGGGGGGTACCAAGAGACCCAGTACTTC. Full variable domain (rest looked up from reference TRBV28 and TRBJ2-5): DVKVTQSSRYLVKRTGEKVFLECVQDMDHENMFWYRQDPGLGLRLIYFSYDVKMKEKGDIPEGYSVSREKKERFSLILESASTNQTSMYLCASSSYRGGYQETQYFGPGTRLLVL.

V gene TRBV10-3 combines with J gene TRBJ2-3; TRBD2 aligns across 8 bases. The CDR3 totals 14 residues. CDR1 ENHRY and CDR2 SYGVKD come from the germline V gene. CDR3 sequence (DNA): TGTGCATTGGGAGCGGGGGTTTCCACAGATACGCAGTATTTT. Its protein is CALGAGVSTDTQYF.

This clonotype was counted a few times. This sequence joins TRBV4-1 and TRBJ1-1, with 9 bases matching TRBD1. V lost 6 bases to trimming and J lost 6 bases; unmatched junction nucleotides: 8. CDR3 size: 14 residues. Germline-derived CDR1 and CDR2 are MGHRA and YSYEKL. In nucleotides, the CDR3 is TGCGCCAGCAGACCGGGACAGGGAAGTCCTGAAGCTTTCTTT. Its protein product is CASRPGQGSPEAFF.

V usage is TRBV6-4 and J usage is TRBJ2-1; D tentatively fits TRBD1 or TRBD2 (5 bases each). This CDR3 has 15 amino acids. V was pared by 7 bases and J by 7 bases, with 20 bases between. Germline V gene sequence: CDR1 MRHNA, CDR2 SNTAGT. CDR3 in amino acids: CASTQWGPLGNEQFF. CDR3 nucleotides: TGTGCCAGCACCCAATGGGGACCCTTGGGGAATGAGCAGTTCTTC.